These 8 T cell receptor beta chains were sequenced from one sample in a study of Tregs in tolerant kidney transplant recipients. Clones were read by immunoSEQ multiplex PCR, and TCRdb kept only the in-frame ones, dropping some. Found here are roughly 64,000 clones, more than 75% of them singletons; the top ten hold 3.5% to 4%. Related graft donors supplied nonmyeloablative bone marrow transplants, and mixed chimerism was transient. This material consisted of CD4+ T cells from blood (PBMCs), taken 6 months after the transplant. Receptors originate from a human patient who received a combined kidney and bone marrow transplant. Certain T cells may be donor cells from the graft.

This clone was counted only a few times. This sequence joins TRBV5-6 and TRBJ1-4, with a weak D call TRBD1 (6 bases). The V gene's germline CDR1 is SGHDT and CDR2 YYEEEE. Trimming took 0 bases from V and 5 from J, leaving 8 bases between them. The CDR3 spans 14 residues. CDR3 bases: TGTGCCAGCAGCTTGGCAGGGGTCAATGAAAAACTGTTTTTT. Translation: CASSLAGVNEKLFF.

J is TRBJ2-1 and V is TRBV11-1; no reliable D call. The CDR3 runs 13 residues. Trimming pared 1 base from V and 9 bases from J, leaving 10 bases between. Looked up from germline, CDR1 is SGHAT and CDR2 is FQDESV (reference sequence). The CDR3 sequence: CASSLESGGEQFF. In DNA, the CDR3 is TGTGCCAGCAGCTTAGAATCTGGCGGTGAGCAGTTCTTC.

CDR3 amino acids: CASSLEGQGNEKLFF. In DNA form, the CDR3 reads TGTGCCAGCAGCTTAGAGGGACAGGGGAATGAAAAACTGTTTTTT. The chain joins TRBV11-2 to TRBJ1-4, with 10 bases matching TRBD1. This CDR3 is 15 amino acids long. Trimming removed 0 bases from V and 5 bases from J; junction bases left unmatched: 0. Germline assignment: CDR1 SGHAT and CDR2 FQNNGV. The whole variable domain, remainder taken from reference TRBV11-2 and TRBJ1-4, is EAGVAQSPRYKIIEKRQSVAFWCNPISGHATLYWYQQILGQGPKLLIQFQNNGVVDDSQLPKDRFSAERLKGVDSTLKIQPAKLEDSAVYLCASSLEGQGNEKLFFGSGTQLSVL.

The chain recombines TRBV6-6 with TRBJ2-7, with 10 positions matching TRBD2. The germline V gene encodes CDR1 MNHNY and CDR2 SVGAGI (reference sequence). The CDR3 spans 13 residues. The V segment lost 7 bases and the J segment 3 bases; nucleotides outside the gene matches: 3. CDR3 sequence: CASKVAGGYEQYF. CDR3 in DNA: TGTGCCAGCAAGGTAGCGGGGGGCTACGAGCAGTACTTC.

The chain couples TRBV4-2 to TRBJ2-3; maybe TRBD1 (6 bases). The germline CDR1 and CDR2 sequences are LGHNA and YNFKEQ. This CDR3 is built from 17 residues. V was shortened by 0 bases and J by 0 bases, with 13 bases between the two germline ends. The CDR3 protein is CASSQDKTGLSTDTQYF. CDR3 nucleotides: TGTGCCAGCAGCCAAGACAAGACAGGCCTTAGCACAGATACGCAGTATTTT.

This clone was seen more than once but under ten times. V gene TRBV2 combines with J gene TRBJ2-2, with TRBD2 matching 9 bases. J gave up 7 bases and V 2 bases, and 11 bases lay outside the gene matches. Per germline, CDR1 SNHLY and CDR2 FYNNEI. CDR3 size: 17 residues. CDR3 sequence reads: CASSEPRGREGLGELFF. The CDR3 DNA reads TGTGCCAGCAGTGAACCCCGGGGGCGGGAGGGCCTCGGGGAGCTGTTTTTT.

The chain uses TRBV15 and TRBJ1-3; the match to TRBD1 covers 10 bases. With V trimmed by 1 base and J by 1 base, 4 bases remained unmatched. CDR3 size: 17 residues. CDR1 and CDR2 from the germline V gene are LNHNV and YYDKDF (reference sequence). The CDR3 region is CATSRVGTGVSGNTIYF. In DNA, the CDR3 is TGTGCCACCAGCAGAGTTGGGACAGGGGTGTCTGGAAACACCATATATTTT.

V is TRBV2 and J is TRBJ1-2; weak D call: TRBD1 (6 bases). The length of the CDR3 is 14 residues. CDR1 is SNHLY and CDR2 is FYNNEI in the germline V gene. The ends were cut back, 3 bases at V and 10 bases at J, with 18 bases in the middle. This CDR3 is CASSESHSGQPYTF. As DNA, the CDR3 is TGTGCCAGCAGTGAGTCCCACTCCGGACAGCCCTACACCTTC.